The text below deals with one T cell receptor (beta chain). This sample was taken from a study of blood T cell repertoires in COVID-19. Study as a whole: Both acute and convalescent COVID-19 samples were obtained from the United States, Italy and Spain. The cDNA or gDNA used as material had been derived from T cells, B-cell-depleted T cells, or PBMCs.

Original analysis: Amplified reference gene primers provided the basis for estimating nucleated cell counts. The assay was immunoSEQ multiplex PCR, and TCRdb's table has in-frame clones only and misses some. The V and J calls and clone size come from that table; D and trimming were worked out from the DNA. The repertoire consists of some 42,000 clones, with about 88% occurring once and the leading ten covering approximately 2.6%. Germline lookup yields CDR1 SNHLY and CDR2 FYNNEI. The CDR3 extends over 13 amino acids. After removal of 3 bases from V and 8 bases from J, the junction contained 5 bases not matched to a gene.

This chain uses TRBV2 with TRBJ1-2; the match to TRBD1 covers 8 bases. Sample: peripheral blood. The TCR originated in a human donor in a cohort sampled during active COVID-19. The CDR3 protein is CASSEDRDQGYTF. In DNA form, the CDR3 reads TGTGCCAGCAGTGAGGACAGGGATCAAGGCTACACCTTC.